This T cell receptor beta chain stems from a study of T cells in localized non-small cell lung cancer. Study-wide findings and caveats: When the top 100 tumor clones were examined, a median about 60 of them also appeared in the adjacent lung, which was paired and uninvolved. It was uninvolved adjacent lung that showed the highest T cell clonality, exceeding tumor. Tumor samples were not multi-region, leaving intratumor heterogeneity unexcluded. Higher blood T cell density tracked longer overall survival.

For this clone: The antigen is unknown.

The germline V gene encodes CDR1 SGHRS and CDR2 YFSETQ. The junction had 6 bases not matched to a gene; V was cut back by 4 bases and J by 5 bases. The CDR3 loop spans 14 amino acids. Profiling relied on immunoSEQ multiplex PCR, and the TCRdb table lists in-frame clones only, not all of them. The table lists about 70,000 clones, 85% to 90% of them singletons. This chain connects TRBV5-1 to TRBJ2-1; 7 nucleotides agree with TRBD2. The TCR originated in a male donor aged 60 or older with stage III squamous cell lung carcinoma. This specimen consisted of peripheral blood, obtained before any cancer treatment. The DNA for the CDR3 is TGCGCCAGCAGCGGGACTACCGGCAACAATGAGCAGTTCTTC. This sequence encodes CASSGTTGNNEQFF.